This T cell receptor (beta chain) was identified in a study of blood T cells in healthy people across ages. The study, taken as a whole, reports: It was not possible, with unsorted PBMCs, to conclusively compare naive and antigen-experienced cells. Both naive CD4+ cell counts and diversity were greater in long-lived donors than in aged donors.

This CDR3 region has 13 residues. Germline values: CDR1 GTSNPN, CDR2 SVGIG (reference sequence). V was pared by 1 base and J by 1 base, with 5 bases between. Primed by a sample-barcoded 5' primer and a J-beta primer mix, a second PCR proceeded for about 7 to 12 cycles. Template switching added a 12-random-nucleotide identifier to every cDNA molecule. TCRdb fed the 5' RACE reads into MiXCR, producing one record per CDR3 protein. Of hundreds of thousands of distinct CDR3 sequences in the sample, 58% are singletons; the top ten hold approximately 20%. On this clonotype: Its antigen is undetermined.

The genes are TRBV30 and TRBJ2-1; D not resolved. Specimen: blood. This receptor was taken from a man in his thirties or forties in good health. As DNA, the CDR3 is TGTGCCTGGAGTGGTTCGTCCTACAATGAGCAGTTCTTC. Protein: CAWSGSSYNEQFF.